This TCR beta chain was observed in a study of cytomegalovirus exposure and HLA in healthy donors. About the research overall: Among approximately 390 genotyped donors, around 82% fell in the Caucasian-associated ancestry cluster. Broader study findings: A later analysis reported that several of the most significant clusters appeared to be linked to common viral pathogens, among them Epstein-Barr virus. Altogether, 160 or so TCR beta chains were recorded as cytomegalovirus-associated.

About this clone: Its antigen remains unidentified.

Trimming cost V 1 base and J 5 bases; bases outside gene matches: 5. Germline CDR1 reads MDHEN; CDR2 reads SYDVKM. The CDR3 is made up of 16 amino acids. Vbeta (60) and Jbeta (13) primers were used in the PCR. The assay was immunoSEQ multiplex PCR, and TCRdb's table has in-frame clones only and misses some. The data contain around 98,000 clones, roughly 81% of them singletons. The sequenced sample was PBMCs. This sequence joins TRBV28 and TRBJ1-6; 7 bases fit TRBD1. The sequence was obtained from a man aged 40-50 years in good health and CMV-seronegative. The CDR3 region is CASSLLQGTNNSPLHF. In DNA form, the CDR3 reads TGTGCCAGCAGTTTATTACAGGGGACAAATAATTCACCCCTCCACTTT.